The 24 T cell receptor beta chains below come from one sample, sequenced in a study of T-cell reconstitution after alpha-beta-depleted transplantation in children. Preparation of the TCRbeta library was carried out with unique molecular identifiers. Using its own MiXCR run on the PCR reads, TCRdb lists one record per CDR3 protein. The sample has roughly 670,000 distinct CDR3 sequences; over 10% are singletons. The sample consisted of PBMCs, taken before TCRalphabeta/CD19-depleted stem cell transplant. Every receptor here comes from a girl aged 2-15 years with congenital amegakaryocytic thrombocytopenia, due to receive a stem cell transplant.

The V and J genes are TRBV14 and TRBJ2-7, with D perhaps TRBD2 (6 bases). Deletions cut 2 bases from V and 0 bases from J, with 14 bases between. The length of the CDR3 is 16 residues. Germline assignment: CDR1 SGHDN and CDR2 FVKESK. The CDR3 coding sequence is TGTGCCAGCAGCCAATTCGGTAGCGGCACCTCCTACGAGCAGTACTTC. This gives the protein CASSQFGSGTSYEQYF.

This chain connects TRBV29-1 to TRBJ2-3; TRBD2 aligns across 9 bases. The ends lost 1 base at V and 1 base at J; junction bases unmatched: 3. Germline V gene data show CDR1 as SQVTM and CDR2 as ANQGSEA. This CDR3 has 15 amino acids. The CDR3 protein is CSVEVSGRGTDTQYF. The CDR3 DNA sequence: TGCAGCGTTGAAGTTAGCGGGAGAGGCACAGATACGCAGTATTTT.

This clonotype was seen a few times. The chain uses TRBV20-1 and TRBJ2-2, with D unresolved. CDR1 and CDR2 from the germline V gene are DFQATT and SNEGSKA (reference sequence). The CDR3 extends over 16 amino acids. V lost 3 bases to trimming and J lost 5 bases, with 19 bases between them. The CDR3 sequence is CSASPWAATLTGELFF. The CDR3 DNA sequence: TGCAGTGCTAGTCCCTGGGCGGCAACTCTAACCGGGGAGCTGTTTTTT.

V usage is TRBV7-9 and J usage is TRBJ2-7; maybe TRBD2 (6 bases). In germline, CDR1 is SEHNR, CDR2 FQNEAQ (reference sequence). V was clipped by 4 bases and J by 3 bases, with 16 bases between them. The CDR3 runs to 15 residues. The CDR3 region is CASSSDSGSGYEQYF. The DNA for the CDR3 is TGTGCCAGCAGCTCCGATAGCGGATCAGGCTACGAGCAGTACTTC.

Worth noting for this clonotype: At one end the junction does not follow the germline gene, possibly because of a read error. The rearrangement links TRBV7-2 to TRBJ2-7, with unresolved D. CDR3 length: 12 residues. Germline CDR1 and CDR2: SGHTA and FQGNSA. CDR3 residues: CASSLAAYGQYF. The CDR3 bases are TGTGCCAGCAGCTTAGCGGCATACGGGCAGTACTTC.

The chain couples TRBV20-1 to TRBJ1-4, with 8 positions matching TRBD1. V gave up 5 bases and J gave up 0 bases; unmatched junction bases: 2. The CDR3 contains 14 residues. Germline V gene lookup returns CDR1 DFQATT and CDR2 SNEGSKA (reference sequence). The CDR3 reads CSAPQGATNEKLFF. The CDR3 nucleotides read TGCAGTGCTCCACAGGGGGCAACTAATGAAAAACTGTTTTTT.

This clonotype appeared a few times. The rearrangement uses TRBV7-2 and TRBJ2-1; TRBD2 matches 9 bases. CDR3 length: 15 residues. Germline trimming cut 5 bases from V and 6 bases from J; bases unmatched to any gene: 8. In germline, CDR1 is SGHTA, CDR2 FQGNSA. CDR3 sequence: CASSIVTSGANEQFF. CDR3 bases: TGTGCCAGCAGCATTGTGACTAGCGGAGCCAATGAGCAGTTCTTC.

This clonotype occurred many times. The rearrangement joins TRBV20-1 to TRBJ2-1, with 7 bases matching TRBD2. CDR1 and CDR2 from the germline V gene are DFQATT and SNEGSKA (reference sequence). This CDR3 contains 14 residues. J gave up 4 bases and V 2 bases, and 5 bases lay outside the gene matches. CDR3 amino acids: CSARKAGDYNEQFF. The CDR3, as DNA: TGCAGTGCTAGAAAGGCGGGAGATTACAATGAGCAGTTCTTC.

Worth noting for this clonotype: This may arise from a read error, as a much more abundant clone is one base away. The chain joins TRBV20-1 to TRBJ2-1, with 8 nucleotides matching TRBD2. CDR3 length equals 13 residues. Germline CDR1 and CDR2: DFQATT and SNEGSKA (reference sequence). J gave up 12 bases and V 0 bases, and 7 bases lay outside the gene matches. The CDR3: CSARDRLARVQFF. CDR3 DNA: TGCAGTGCTAGAGACCGACTAGCGCGAGTGCAGTTCTTC.

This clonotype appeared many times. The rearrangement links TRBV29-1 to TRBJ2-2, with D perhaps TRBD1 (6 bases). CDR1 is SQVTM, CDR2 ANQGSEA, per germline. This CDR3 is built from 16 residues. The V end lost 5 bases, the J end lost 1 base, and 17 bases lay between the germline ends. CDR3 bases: TGCAGCGTTTCGTTGAAGGGGACACTGAACACCGGGGAGCTGTTTTTT. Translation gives CSVSLKGTLNTGELFF.

Here the CDR3 reads CASSLTSPSGIIGAYEQYF. CDR3 sequence (DNA): TGCGCCAGCAGCCTTACTAGTCCTAGCGGGATTATAGGGGCCTACGAGCAGTACTTC. The rearrangement links TRBV4-1 to TRBJ2-7; 9 bases align to TRBD2. The J segment lost 2 bases and the V segment lost 4 bases, leaving 18 bases of the junction unmatched. The CDR3 contains 19 residues. From germline, CDR1 is MGHRA and CDR2 YSYEKL.

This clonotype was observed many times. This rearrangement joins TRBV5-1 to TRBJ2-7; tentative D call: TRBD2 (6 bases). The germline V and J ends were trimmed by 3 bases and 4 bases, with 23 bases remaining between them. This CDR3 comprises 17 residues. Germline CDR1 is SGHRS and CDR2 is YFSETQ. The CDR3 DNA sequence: TGCGCCAGCAGCTCTAACACGATTCCGGGACTGGCGTACGAGCAGTACTTC. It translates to CASSSNTIPGLAYEQYF. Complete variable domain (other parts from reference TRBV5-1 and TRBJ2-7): KAGVTQTPRYLIKTRGQQVTLSCSPISGHRSVSWYQQTPGQGLQFLFEYFSETQRNKGNFPGRFSGRQFSNSRSEMNVSTLELGDSALYLCASSSNTIPGLAYEQYFGPGTRLTVT.

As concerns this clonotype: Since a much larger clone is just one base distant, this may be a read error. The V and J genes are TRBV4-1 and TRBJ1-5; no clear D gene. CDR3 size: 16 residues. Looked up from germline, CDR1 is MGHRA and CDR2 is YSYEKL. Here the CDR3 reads CASSQEVALSNLPQHF. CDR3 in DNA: TGCGCCAGCAGCCAAGAAGTGGCTCTTAGCAATCTGCCCCAGCATTTT.

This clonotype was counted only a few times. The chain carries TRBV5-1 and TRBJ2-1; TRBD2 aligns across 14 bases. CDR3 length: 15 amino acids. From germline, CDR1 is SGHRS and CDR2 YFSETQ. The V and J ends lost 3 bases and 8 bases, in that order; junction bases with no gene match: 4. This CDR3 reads CASSSGTSGSDEQFF. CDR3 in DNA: TGCGCCAGCAGCTCCGGGACTAGCGGGAGCGATGAGCAGTTCTTC.

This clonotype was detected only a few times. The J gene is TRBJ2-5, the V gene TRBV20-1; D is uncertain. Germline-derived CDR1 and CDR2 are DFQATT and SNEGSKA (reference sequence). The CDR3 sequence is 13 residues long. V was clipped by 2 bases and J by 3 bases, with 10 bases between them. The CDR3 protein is CSARRFLEETQYF. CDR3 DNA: TGCAGTGCTAGACGCTTCCTAGAAGAGACCCAGTACTTC.

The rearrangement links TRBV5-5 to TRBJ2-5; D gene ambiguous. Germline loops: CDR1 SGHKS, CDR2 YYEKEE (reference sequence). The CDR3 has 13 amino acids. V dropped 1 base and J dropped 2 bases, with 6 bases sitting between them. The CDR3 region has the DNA TGTGCCAGCAGCTTGTTCGGGCAAGAGACCCAGTACTTC. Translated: CASSLFGQETQYF.

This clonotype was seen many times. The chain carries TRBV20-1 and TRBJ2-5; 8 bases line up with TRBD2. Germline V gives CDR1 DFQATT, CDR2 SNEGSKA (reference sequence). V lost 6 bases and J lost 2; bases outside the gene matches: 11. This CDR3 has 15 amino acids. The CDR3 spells CSAGEILAVQETQYF. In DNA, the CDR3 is TGCAGTGCCGGAGAGATACTAGCGGTGCAAGAGACCCAGTACTTC.

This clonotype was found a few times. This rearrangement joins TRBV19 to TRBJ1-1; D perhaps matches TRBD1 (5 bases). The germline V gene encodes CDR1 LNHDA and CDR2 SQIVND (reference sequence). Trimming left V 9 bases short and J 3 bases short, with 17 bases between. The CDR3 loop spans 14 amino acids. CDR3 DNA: TGTGCCAGCTTTTTCAATGGGGCCGACACTGAAGCTTTCTTT. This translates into CASFFNGADTEAFF.

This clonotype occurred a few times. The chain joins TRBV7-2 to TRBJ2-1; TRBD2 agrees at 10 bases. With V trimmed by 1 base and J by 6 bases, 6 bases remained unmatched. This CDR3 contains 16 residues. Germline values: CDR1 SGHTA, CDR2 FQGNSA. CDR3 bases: TGTGCCAGCAGCTTAGTAGCTAGCGGGAGAGGCAATGAGCAGTTCTTC. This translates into CASSLVASGRGNEQFF.

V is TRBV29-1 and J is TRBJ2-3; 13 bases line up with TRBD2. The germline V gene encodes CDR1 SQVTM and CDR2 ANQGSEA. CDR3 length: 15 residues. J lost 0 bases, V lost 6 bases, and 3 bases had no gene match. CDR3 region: CSVPGLAGSTDTQYF. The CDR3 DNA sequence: TGCAGCGTCCCGGGACTAGCGGGAAGCACAGATACGCAGTATTTT.

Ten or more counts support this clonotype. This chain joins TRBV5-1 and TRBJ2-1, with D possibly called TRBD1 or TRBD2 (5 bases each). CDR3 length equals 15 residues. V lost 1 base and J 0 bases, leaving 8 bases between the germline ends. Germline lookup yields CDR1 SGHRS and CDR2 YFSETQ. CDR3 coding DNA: TGCGCCAGCAGCTTGATCGGGGCCTCCTACAATGAGCAGTTCTTC. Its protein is CASSLIGASYNEQFF.

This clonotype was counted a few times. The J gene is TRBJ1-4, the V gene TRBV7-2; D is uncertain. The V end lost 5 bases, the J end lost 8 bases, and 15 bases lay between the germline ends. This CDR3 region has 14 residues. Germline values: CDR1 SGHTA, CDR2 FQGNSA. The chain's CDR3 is CASSPSREEEKLFF. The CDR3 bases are TGTGCCAGCAGCCCGTCTCGTGAGGAGGAAAAACTGTTTTTT.

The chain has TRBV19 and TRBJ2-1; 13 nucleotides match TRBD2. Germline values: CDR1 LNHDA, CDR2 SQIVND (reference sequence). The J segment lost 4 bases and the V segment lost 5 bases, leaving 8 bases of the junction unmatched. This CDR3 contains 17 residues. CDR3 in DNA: TGTGCCAGTAGTTTGGGACTAGCGGGATCGAAATACAATGAGCAGTTCTTC. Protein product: CASSLGLAGSKYNEQFF.

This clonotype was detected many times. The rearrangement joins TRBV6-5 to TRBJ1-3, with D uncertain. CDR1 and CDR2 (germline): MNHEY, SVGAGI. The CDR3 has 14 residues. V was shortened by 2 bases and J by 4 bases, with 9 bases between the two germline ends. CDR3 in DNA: TGTGCCAGCAGTTACGGGCAGTACGGAAACACCATATATTTT. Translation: CASSYGQYGNTIYF.